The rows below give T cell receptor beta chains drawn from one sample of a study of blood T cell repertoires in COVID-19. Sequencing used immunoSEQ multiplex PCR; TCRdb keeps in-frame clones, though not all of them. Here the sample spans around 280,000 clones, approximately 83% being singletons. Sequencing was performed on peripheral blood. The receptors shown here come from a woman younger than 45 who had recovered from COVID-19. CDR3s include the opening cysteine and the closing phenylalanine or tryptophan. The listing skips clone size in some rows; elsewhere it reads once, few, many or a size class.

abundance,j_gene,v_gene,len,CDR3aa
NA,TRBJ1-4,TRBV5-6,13,CASSLGVGEKLFF
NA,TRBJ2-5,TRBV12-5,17,CASGLVPPGLAGQTQYF
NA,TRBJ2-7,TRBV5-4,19,CASSFRWGTSGGPPYEQYF
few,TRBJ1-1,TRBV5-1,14,CASRSGGEGTEAFF
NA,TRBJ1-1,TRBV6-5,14,CASRKEGGYTEAFF
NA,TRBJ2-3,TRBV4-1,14,CASSRPGGADTQYF
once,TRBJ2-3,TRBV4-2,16,CASSLRASGLPDTQYF
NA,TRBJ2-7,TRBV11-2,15,CASSLVQGASNEQYF
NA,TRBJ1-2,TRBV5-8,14,CASSFHAGGRGYTF
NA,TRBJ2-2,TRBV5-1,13,CASSLQGSGELFF
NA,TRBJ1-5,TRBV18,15,CASSPGTGEDQPQHF
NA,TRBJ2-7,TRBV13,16,CASSPRGAGGPYEQYF
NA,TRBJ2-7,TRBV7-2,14,CASSLRQGNYEQYF
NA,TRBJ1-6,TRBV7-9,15,CASSLLGGVNSPLHF
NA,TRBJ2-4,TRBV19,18,CASSMPSGSIVAKNIQYF
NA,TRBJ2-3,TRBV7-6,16,CASSLGSGGSTDTQYF
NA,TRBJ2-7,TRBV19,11,CASAGAHEQYF
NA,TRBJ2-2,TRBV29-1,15,CSVRIGLSNTGELFF
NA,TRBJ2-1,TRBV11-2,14,CASSFLGRGNEQFF
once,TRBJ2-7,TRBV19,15,CASSPGQGASYEQYF
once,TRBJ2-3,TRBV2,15,CASRGTSGGSFTQYF
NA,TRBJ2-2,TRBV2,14,CASLLGRGTGELFF
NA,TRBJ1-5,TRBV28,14,CASSLPGVNQPQHF
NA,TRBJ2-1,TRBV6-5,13,CASSHTGFNEQFF
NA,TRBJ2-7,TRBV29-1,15,CSVGPRLAGNYEQYF
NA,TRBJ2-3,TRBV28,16,CASSSSQGFGTDTQYF
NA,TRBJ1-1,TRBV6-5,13,CASDRQGPTEAFF
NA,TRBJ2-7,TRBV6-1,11,CASSEQIEQYF
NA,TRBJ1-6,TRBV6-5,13,CASSTRDSSPLHF
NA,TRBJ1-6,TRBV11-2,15,CASSPNPGFNSPLHF
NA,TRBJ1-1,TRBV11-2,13,CASSPRGDTEAFF
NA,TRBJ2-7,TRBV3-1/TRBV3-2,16,CASSQSEGLAGYEQYF
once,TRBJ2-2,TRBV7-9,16,CASSLSRLAPAGELFF
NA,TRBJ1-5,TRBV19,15,CASSINSYSNQPQHF
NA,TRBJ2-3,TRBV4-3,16,CASSQDQGSSTDTQYF
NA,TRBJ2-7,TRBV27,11,CASSRGYEQYF
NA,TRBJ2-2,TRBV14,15,CASSQLQFNTGELFF
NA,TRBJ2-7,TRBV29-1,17,CSVEARGHRDTKYEQYF
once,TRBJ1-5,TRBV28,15,CASRTRDRSNQPQHF
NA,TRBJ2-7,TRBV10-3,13,CAISGTETYEQYF
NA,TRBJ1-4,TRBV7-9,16,CASSATTGRAGEKLFF
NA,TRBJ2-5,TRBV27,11,CASSSGVTQYF
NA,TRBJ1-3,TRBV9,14,CASASPARDNTIYF